The text below deals with one T cell receptor beta chain. The data originate from a study of OX40 agonist ivuxolimab in advanced cancers. CDR3 length: 16 amino acids. Germline CDR1 reads SGHDT; CDR2 reads YYEEEE. Losses at the gene ends were 6 bases for V and 5 bases for J; bases not matched to a gene: 16. TCRdb's table, derived via immunoSEQ multiplex PCR, lists solely in-frame clones and lacks some. The profile shows about 92,000 clones, just over 90% of them singletons. This TCR was sampled from an adult with an advanced solid tumor such as melanoma, head and neck, liver or kidney cancer. The J gene is TRBJ2-5, the V gene TRBV5-6, with 7 bases lining up with TRBD1. Sequenced here: CD4+ or CD8+ T cells sorted from blood, sampled in a trial of the OX40 agonist ivuxolimab. The CDR3 sequence: CASTQLRGLQRETQYF. The CDR3 DNA follows: TGTGCCAGCACCCAATTGAGGGGGCTCCAACGGGAGACCCAGTACTTC.